This TCR beta chain was found in a study of glioma-infiltrating T cells. The iRepertoire nested amplicon-rescue multiplex PCR amplified TCR alpha and beta CDR3s from RNA. TCRdb independently ran MiXCR on the multiplex PCR reads; one entry per CDR3 protein. The table lists about 140,000 distinct CDR3 sequences, roughly 43% of them singletons. V gave up 7 bases and J gave up 4 bases, with 12 bases separating them. Germline assignment: CDR1 SQVTM and CDR2 ANQGSEA. The length of the CDR3 is 12 residues. The TCR comes from a human donor with low-grade glioma or glioblastoma, undergoing nonglioma brain surgery, or in good health (not recorded which). The sample taken for sequencing was glioma tissue, nonneoplastic brain tissue, or PBMCs (not recorded which). The genes are TRBV29-1 and TRBJ2-3; a possible D gene is TRBD1 (6 bases). CDR3 nucleotide sequence: TGCAGCGGTGCTGGACAGTCAGATACGCAGTATTTT. Its translation is CSGAGQSDTQYF.